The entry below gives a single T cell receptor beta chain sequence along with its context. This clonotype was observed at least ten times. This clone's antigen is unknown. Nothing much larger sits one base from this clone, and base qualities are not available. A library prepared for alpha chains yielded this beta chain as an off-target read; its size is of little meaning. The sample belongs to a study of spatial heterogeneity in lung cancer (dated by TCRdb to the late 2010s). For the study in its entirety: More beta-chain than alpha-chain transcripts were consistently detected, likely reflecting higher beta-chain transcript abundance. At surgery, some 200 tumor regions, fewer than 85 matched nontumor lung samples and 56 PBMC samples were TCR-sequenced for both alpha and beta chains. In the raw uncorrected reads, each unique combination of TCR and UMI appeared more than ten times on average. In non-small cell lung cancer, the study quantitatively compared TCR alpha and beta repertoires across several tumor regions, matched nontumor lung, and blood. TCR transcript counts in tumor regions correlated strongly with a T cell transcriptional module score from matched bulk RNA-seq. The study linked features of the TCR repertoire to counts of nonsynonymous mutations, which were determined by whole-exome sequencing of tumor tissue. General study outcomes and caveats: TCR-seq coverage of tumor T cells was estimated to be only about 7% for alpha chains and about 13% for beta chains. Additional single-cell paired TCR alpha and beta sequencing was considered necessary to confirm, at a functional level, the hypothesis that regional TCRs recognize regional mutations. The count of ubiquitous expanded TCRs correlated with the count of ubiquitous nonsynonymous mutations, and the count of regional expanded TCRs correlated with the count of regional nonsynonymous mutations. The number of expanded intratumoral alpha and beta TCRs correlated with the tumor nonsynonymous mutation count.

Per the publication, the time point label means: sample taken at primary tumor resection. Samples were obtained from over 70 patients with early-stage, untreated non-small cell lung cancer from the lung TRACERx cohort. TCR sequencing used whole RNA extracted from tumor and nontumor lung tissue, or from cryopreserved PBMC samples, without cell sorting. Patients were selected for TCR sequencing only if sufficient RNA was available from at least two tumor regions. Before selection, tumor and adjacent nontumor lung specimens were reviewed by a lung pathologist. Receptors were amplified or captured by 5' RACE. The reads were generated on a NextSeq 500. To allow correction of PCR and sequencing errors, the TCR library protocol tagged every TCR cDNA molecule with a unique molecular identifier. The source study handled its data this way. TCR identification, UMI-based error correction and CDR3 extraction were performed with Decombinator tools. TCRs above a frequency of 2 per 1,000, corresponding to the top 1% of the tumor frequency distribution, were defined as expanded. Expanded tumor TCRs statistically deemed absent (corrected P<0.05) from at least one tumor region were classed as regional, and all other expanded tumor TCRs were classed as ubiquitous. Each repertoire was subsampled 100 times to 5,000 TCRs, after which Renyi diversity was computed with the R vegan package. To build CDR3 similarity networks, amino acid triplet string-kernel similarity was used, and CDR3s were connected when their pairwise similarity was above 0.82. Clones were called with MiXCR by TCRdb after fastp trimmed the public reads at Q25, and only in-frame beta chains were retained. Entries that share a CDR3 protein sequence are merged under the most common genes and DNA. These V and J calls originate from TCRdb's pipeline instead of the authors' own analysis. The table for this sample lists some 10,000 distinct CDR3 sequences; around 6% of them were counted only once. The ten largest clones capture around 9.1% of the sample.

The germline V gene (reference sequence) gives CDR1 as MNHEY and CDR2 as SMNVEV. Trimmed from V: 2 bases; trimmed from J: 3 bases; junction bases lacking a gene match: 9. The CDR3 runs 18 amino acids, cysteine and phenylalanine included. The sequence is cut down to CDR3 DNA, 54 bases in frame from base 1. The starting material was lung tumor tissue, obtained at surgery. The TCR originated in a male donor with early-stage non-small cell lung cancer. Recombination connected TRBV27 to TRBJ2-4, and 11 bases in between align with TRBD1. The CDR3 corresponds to CASSLRNSGQGGKNIQYF. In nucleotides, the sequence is TGTGCCAGCAGTTTACGGAATTCGGGACAGGGGGGCAAAAACATTCAGTACTTC.